These 19 T cell receptor beta chains originate from one sample sequenced in a study of spatial heterogeneity in lung cancer (dated by TCRdb to 2018 to 2020). The meaning of the sample's time point label: blood at routine non-recurrence follow-up after resection. Libraries were prepared through 5' RACE. Instrument used: NextSeq 500. In TCRdb, the public reads were trimmed at Q25 with fastp and aligned with MiXCR, with productive beta chains retained. Entries are consolidated by CDR3 protein sequence, retaining the most common genes and DNA. Counted in this sample were 110,000 or so distinct CDR3 sequences; about 10% of them appeared once. Of the sample, around 24% is held by the ten largest clones. Sample: PBMCs, taken at follow-up. These TCRs come from a female donor with early-stage non-small cell lung cancer.

For this clonotype: A much larger clone differs from this one at a single base, so this may be a read error. This chain uses TRBV29-1 with TRBJ1-2; D not certain. The CDR3 totals 13 residues. The germline gives CDR1 SQVTM, CDR2 ANQGSEA. V lost 7 bases, J lost 0 bases, and 12 bases lay in between. CDR3 sequence (DNA): TGCAGCGGGACCCAACAGACTAACTATGGCTACACCTTC. Residues: CSGTQQTNYGYTF.

This clonotype has more than one count but fewer than ten. The CDR3 DNA reads TGTGCCAGCAGTTACGACGGGAAGATCCAAGAGACCCAGTACTTC. Translating it yields CASSYDGKIQETQYF. The chain carries TRBV6-6 and TRBJ2-5, with D maybe TRBD2 (5 bases). Trimming removed 2 bases at V and 1 base at J, with 11 bases between. Germline V gives CDR1 MNHNY, CDR2 SVGAGI (reference sequence). This CDR3 is built from 15 residues.

This clonotype showed up just a few times. V is TRBV2 and J is TRBJ2-5, with D possibly being TRBD2 (6 bases). The V gene's germline CDR1 is SNHLY and CDR2 FYNNEI. Trimming took off 2 bases at V and 14 bases at J, with 18 bases between the two ends. The CDR3 has 13 residues. The CDR3 here is CASSEPPTSRVYF. Written as DNA, the CDR3 is TGTGCCAGCAGTGAACCCCCTACTAGCAGAGTTTACTTC.

This clonotype has just a few counts. The rearrangement joins TRBV20-1 to TRBJ1-1; D is unclear. CDR1 and CDR2 (germline): DFQATT, SNEGSKA (reference sequence). The CDR3 sequence is 14 residues long. The V gene lost 1 base and the J gene lost 4 bases, with 13 bases spanning the gap. The CDR3 region has the DNA TGCAGTGCTAGAGTTGGTGGGATTACCACTGAAGCTTTCTTT. As protein: CSARVGGITTEAFF.

This clonotype has just a few counts. The V gene is TRBV11-1, the J gene TRBJ2-1; 8 nucleotides agree with TRBD2. This CDR3 is 15 amino acids long. V lost 1 base and J lost 5; bases outside the gene matches: 4. Germline CDR1 is SGHAT and CDR2 is FQDESV (reference sequence). This CDR3 reads CASSLGRAGDNEQFF. CDR3 DNA: TGTGCCAGCAGCTTAGGTCGAGCGGGGGACAATGAGCAGTTCTTC.

This clonotype has just a few counts. V usage is TRBV11-1 and J usage is TRBJ2-3; 14 positions agree with TRBD2. The CDR3 is 16 residues long. Germline assignment: CDR1 SGHAT and CDR2 FQDESV (reference sequence). After removal of 5 bases from V and 6 bases from J, the junction contained 7 bases not matched to a gene. CDR3 in DNA: TGTGCCAGCAGCCCGGGACTAGCGGGAGTAAGGGATACGCAGTATTTT. Protein product: CASSPGLAGVRDTQYF. Combining the CDR3 with reference TRBV11-1 and TRBJ2-3 gives the whole variable domain EAEVAQSPRYKITEKSQAVAFWCDPISGHATLYWYRQILGQGPELLVQFQDESVVDDSQLPKDRFSAERLKGVDSTLKIQPAELGDSAMYLCASSPGLAGVRDTQYFGPGTRLTVL.

This clonotype was seen more than once but under ten times. V and J are TRBV29-1 and TRBJ2-3; maybe TRBD1 (5 bases). V shed 2 bases and J shed 4 bases, with 10 bases lying between them. CDR3 size: 13 residues. Germline loops: CDR1 SQVTM, CDR2 ANQGSEA. Here the CDR3 reads CSVETQGADTQYF. CDR3 DNA: TGCAGCGTTGAAACTCAGGGCGCAGATACGCAGTATTTT.

Ten or more counts support this clonotype. One end of the junction does not line up with germline, which may come from a read error. This rearrangement joins TRBV14 to TRBJ2-2; 9 bases map to TRBD2. The CDR3 consists of 16 residues. Germline V gene data show CDR1 as SGHDN and CDR2 as FVKESK. Here the CDR3 DNA reads TGTGCCAGCAACCAAATGGGACTAGCAGGCACCGGGGAGCTGTTTTTT. It is translated as CASNQMGLAGTGELFF. Complete variable domain (other parts from reference TRBV14 and TRBJ2-2): EAGVTQFPSHSVIEKGQTVTLRCDPISGHDNLYWYRRVMGKEIKFLLHFVKESKQDESGMPNNRFLAERTGGTYSTLKVQPAELEDSGVYFCASNQMGLAGTGELFFGEGSRLTVL.

The V call is TRBV2, the J call TRBJ2-1; 11 positions match TRBD2. After removal of 4 bases from V and 6 bases from J, the junction contained 2 bases not matched to a gene. Germline lookup yields CDR1 SNHLY and CDR2 FYNNEI. This CDR3 spans 14 amino acids. This CDR3 reads CASSGLAGRNEQFF. CDR3 nucleotides: TGTGCCAGCAGTGGACTAGCGGGACGCAATGAGCAGTTCTTC.

This clonotype was counted ten times or more. The rearrangement uses TRBV30 and TRBJ2-4; D uncertain. V shed 3 bases and J shed 2 bases, with 14 bases lying between them. The CDR3 length is 15 residues. Germline CDR1 GTSNPN, CDR2 SVGIG (reference sequence). CDR3: CAWSDGRSPKNIQYF. The CDR3 region has the DNA TGTGCCTGGAGCGATGGACGCAGTCCCAAAAACATTCAGTACTTC.

Points on this clonotype: One junction end disagrees with the germline gene, perhaps due to a read error. The DNA of the CDR3 is TGCAGTGCTAGAGTCACTAGCGGGAACCCCCGTTCCTACAATGAGCAGATCTTC. It translates to CSARVTSGNPRSYNEQIF. The chain couples TRBV20-1 to TRBJ2-1; 10 positions match TRBD2. This CDR3 is 18 amino acids long. CDR1 and CDR2 (germline): DFQATT, SNEGSKA (reference sequence).

The chain carries TRBV20-1 and TRBJ1-5, with 9 bases matching TRBD1. Unmatched junction bases numbered 8, after V lost 5 bases and J lost 6 bases. CDR3 length equals 14 residues. Per the germline V gene, CDR1 is DFQATT and CDR2 is SNEGSKA (reference sequence). The CDR3 is CSAGNRGLVQPQHF. The CDR3 DNA reads as TGCAGTGCTGGAAACAGGGGGCTGGTTCAGCCCCAGCATTTT.

The chain couples TRBV10-3 to TRBJ2-7, with 7 nucleotides matching TRBD2. The V segment lost 0 bases and the J segment 4 bases; nucleotides outside the gene matches: 6. The CDR3 extends over 15 amino acids. Germline loops: CDR1 ENHRY, CDR2 SYGVKD. CDR3 in amino acids: CAISESGGRAYEQYF. Written as DNA, the CDR3 is TGTGCCATCAGTGAGTCTGGAGGGAGGGCGTACGAGCAGTACTTC.

This clonotype was found a few times. The chain has TRBV3-1 and TRBJ2-1; 13 bases match TRBD2. The CDR3 is 17 amino acids. Trimming at V came to 5 bases and at J to 1 base, leaving 5 bases not matched to a gene. The germline CDR1 and CDR2 sequences are LGHDT and YNNKEL (reference sequence). The CDR3 bases are TGTGCCAGCAGCAGGACTAGCGGGAGTAGGTCCTACAATGAGCAGTTCTTC. It yields the protein CASSRTSGSRSYNEQFF.

The chain joins TRBV30 to TRBJ2-1; D is possibly TRBD2 (6 bases). This CDR3 is 15 amino acids long. Trimming cost V 2 bases and J 0 bases, with 11 bases left between them. Germline V gives CDR1 GTSNPN, CDR2 SVGIG (reference sequence). The CDR3 DNA is TGTGCCTGGAGTATAGCGGTTAGCTCCTACAATGAGCAGTTCTTC. Residues: CAWSIAVSSYNEQFF.

This clonotype appeared a few times. The chain combines TRBV28 with TRBJ2-1, with unresolved D. V was pared by 5 bases and J by 10 bases, with 6 bases between. Germline V CDR1 and CDR2: MDHEN, SYDVKM. The CDR3 totals 10 residues. In DNA, the CDR3 is TGTGCCAGCAGTGGATTCGAGCAGTTCTTC. Residues: CASSGFEQFF.

This clonotype came up a few times. This rearrangement joins TRBV2 to TRBJ1-1; a possible D gene is TRBD1 (6 bases). The V end was cut by 4 bases, the J end by 5 bases, with 11 bases between. Germline assignment: CDR1 SNHLY and CDR2 FYNNEI. The CDR3 has 13 residues. The CDR3 region has the DNA TGTGCCAGCAGTGGACAGGTTTGGACTGAAGCTTTCTTT. This sequence encodes CASSGQVWTEAFF.

The chain employs TRBV12-3 or TRBV12-4 and TRBJ2-2, with 9 bases lining up with TRBD2. After removal of 7 bases from V and 7 bases from J, the junction contained 7 bases not matched to a gene. This CDR3 contains 14 residues. CDR3 sequence (DNA): TGTGCCAGCAAAGGCGGGAGGGCCAGCGGGGAGCTGTTTTTT. Its translation is CASKGGRASGELFF.

This clonotype showed up many times. This chain connects TRBV20-1 to TRBJ2-2, with D possibly TRBD2 on 5 matching bases. The CDR3 is 14 residues long. V was pared by 2 bases and J by 4 bases, with 11 bases between. Germline V CDR1 and CDR2: DFQATT, SNEGSKA (reference sequence). In nucleotides, the CDR3 is TGCAGTGCTAGAATAAGCGGATCCACCGGGGAGCTGTTTTTT. Translated: CSARISGSTGELFF.